This T cell receptor beta chain was documented in a study of shared clonotypes between healthy human individuals. At the level of the study: A few men and a couple of women, aged 18 to 49, were donors.

Healthy and HIV-negative, the adult donors had no recent acute infections or vaccinations. CD4+ cells yielded CD45RA+ naive and CD45RA-negative memory subsets. Researchers ran the assay at a deep level. Only in-frame clones appear in the TCRdb table, and some are missing; sequencing was by immunoSEQ multiplex PCR. This sample has 1,400,000 or so clones; 97% to 99% occur once, and the top ten carry approximately 0.4%. This receptor was taken from a man aged 25 to 40 in good health. Sequencing input: naive CD4+ T cells sorted from blood. Described subset: CD45RA+ positively selected.

DNA for the CDR3: TGTGCCAGCAGTTACTCGGAGGGGTTGGGGCAAGAGACCCAGTACTTC. Protein product: CASSYSEGLGQETQYF. The chain links TRBV6-5 to TRBJ2-5; TRBD2 is a possible D gene (6 bases). Germline CDR1 reads MNHEY; CDR2 reads SVGAGI. The CDR3 loop spans 16 amino acids. Trimming removed 0 bases at V and 2 bases at J, with 13 bases between.